This T cell receptor (beta chain) was found in a study of read filtering for tumor transcriptome and immune sequencing (dated by TCRdb to 2020 to 2022). Context from the whole study: The cohort was composed of about 18 male and 13 to 15 female patients, with a mean age of roughly 70 years and an age range of roughly 47 to 80. After DNase treatment, whole-transcriptome libraries were prepared with the TruSeq RNA Access Library Prep Kit. Per sample, about 3.5 to 10.27 million TCR-region mapped reads were obtained with IR-seq, compared with only roughly 75 to 1,400 with RNA-seq. By revised international staging, eight or nine patients were R-ISS I, 15 to 20 were R-ISS II and over 5 were R-ISS III. The study compared TCR repertoires from targeted immune repertoire sequencing and bulk whole-transcriptome sequencing run on the same bone marrow samples. One main goal was a read-filtering strategy for immune repertoire data, in particular deciding whether clonotypes backed by only one read should be removed. Points the paper makes about the study in general: The sorted CD138-negative fraction was not purified T cells but a mixed bone marrow immune population. The correlation between IR-seq and RNA-seq shared clonotype proportions rose when single-read clonotypes were removed. Single-read clonotypes made up roughly four fifths of clonotypes but only about 3.5% of total reads in IR-seq, compared with roughly 70% of clonotypes and 44.6% of reads in RNA-seq. Clonotypes were captured by IR-seq at much higher depth and more reliably than by RNA-seq, and smaller IR-seq throughput was sufficient for identification of most shared clonotypes.

This clonotype was counted at least ten times. It lacks a known antigen. Base qualities are not at hand, and no much larger clone is one base apart. From its cysteine to its phenylalanine, the CDR3 spans 13 amino acids. Solely the CDR3 DNA is kept, with 39 bases framed from the first base. CDR1 and CDR2 (DFQATT, SNEGSKA) derive from the germline V gene (reference sequence). A distance of 16 bases separates the germline ends of V and J, which lose 4 bases and 6 bases respectively. Starting from approximately 0.4 ug RNA, TCR libraries were constructed with the Immunoverse kit using molecular barcoded adaptors that cover the alpha/delta and beta/gamma chains. TCR library preparation was performed with the same RNA that was used for transcriptome sequencing. An Illumina HiSeq 4000 with 2 x 150 cycles was used to sequence the TCR libraries. The published analysis was carried out like this. Using MiXCR, which included quality filtering and error correction, TCR reads were aligned to human V, D, J and C references and then assembled into CDR3 clonotypes. The tcR package in R was used to analyze clonotype counts and gene usage diversity. Raw mapping reads were checked after the RNA-seq reads had been mapped by STAR aligner version 2.5.3a onto the human GRCh37 genome. To test how sequencing depth affected the clonotypes detected, IR-seq fastq files were randomly downsampled with Seqtk 1.3. TCRdb's own reprocessing of the public reads used fastp at Q25 and MiXCR and kept productive beta chains. Rows are combined by CDR3 protein, so each entry shows the most common genes and DNA. TCRdb's processing, not the study's, gives the V and J calls here. The sample records over 25,000 distinct CDR3 sequences, approximately 15% of which are singletons. Around 47% of the sample is in the top ten clones.

Each patient had bone marrow sampled at the time of active disease. Bone marrow mononuclear cells were isolated by Ficoll-Hypaque density gradient centrifugation. Myeloma plasma cells were removed and CD138-negative cells were obtained by negative selection following labeling with CD138 magnetic microbeads on a MACS separator. Flow cytometry on an Attune NxT with CD138 antibodies was used to check the purity of the isolated cells. Total RNA was extracted using TRIzol reagent and was quantified on a NanoDrop spectrophotometer. For each patient, paired RNA-seq and IR-seq were run on the CD138-negative bone marrow sample from that patient.

The TCR sequence derives from a donor aged 40 or over with multiple myeloma. The chain is assembled from TRBV20-1 and TRBJ2-7; a weak D assignment points to TRBD1 (7 bases agree). Sequencing used a population of CD138-negative cells sorted from bone marrow. The cell subset or site label on this specimen signifies: bone marrow mononuclear cells depleted of CD138+ plasma/myeloma cells by negative magnetic selection. The CDR3 corresponds to CSAIGGGLSEQYF. At the DNA level, the sequence is TGCAGTGCTATTGGAGGGGGCCTCTCCGAGCAGTACTTC.